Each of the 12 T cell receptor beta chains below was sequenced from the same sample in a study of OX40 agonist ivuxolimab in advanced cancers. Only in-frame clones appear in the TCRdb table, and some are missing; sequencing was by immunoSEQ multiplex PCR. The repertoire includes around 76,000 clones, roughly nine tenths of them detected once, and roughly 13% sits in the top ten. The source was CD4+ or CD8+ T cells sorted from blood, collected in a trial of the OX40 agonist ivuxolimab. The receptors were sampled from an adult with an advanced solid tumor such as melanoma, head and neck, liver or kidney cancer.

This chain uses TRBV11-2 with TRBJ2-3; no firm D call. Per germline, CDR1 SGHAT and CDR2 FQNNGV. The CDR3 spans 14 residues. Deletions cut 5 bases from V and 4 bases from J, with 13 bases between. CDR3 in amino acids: CASSPWRHADTQYF. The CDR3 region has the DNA TGTGCCAGCAGCCCTTGGCGCCACGCAGATACGCAGTATTTT.

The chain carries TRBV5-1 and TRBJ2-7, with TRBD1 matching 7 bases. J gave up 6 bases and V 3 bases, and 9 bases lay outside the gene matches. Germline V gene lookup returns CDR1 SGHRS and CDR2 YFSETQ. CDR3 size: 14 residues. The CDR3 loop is CASSYMTGFGEQYF. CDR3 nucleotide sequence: TGCGCCAGCAGCTACATGACAGGGTTTGGCGAGCAGTACTTC.

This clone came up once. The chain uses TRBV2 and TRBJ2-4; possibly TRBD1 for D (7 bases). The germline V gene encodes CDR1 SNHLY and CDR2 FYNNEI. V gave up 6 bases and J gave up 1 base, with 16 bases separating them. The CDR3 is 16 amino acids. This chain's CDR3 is CASSLPTGRAKNIQYF. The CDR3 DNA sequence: TGTGCCAGCAGCCTACCGACAGGGAGGGCCAAAAACATTCAGTACTTC.

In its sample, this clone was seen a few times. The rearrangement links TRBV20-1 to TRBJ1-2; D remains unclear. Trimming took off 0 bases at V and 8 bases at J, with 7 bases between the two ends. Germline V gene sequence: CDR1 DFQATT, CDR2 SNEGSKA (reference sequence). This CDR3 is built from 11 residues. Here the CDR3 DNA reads TGCAGTGCTAGAGATGATTTGGGCTACACCTTC. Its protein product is CSARDDLGYTF.

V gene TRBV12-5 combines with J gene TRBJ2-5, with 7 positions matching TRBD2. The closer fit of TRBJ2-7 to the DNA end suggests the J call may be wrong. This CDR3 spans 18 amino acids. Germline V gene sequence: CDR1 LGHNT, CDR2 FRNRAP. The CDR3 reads CASGWRDSLRGDTYEQYF. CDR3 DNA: TGTGCTAGTGGTTGGAGGGACTCTCTTCGGGGGGATACCTACGAGCAGTACTTC.

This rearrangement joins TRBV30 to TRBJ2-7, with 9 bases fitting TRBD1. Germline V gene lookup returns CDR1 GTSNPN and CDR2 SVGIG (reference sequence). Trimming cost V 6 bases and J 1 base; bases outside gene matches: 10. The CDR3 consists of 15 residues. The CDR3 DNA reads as TGTGCCTGCCGATCCAGGGACAGGGCTTCCTACGAGCAGTACTTC. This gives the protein CACRSRDRASYEQYF.

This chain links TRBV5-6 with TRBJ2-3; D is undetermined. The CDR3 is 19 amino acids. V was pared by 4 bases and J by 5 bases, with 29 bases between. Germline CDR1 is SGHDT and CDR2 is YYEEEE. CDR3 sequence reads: CASSQEGPEAPGQVDTQYF. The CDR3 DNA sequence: TGTGCCAGCAGCCAGGAAGGTCCCGAAGCGCCAGGCCAGGTAGATACGCAGTATTTT.

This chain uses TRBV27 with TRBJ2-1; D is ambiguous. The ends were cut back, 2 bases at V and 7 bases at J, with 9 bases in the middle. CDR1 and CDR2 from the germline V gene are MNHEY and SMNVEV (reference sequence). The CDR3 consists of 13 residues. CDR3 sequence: CASSLGPINEQFF. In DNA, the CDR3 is TGTGCCAGCAGTTTAGGCCCTATAAATGAGCAGTTCTTC.

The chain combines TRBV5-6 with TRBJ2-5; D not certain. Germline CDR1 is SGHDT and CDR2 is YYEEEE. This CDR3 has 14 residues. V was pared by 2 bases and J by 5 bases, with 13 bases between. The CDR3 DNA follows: TGTGCCAGCAGCTTCGACCGAGGACGGGAGACCCAGTACTTC. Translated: CASSFDRGRETQYF.

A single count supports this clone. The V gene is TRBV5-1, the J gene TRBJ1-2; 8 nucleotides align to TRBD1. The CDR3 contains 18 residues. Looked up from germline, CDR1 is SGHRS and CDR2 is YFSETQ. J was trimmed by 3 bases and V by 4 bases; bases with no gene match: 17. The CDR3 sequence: CASSSSVAADRGYYGYTF. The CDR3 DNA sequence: TGCGCCAGCAGCAGCTCAGTGGCCGCCGACAGGGGCTACTATGGCTACACCTTC.

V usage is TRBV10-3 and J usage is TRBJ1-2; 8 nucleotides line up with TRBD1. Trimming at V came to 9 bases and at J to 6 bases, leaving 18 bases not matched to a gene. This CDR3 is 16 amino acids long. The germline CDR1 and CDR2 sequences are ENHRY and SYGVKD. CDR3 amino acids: CAMSPGQALIRDGYTF. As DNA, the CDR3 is TGTGCCATGAGTCCGGGACAGGCTTTAATCAGGGATGGCTACACCTTC.

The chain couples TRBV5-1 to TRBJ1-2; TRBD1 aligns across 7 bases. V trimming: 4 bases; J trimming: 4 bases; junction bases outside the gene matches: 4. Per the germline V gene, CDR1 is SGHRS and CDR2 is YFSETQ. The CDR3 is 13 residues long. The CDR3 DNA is TGCGCCAGCAGCCCGGGACAGATCTATGGCTACACCTTC. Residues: CASSPGQIYGYTF.